This T cell receptor beta chain was sequenced for a study of T cells in Graves' hyperthyroidism and ophthalmopathy. RNA transcripts provided the source from which TCR beta CDR3 regions were amplified. The TCR CDR3 first-round RT-PCR relied on the HTBI primer set. TCRdb redid the calling of the multiplex PCR reads with MiXCR, one entry per CDR3 protein. The sample has 500,000 to 750,000 distinct CDR3 sequences; 15% to 18% are singletons. There are 13 residues in the CDR3. Germline CDR1 SGHTA, CDR2 FQGNSA. The V gene end was trimmed by 5 bases and the J gene end by 5 bases; junction bases not matched to a gene: 2. Across 18 months, stable Graves' hyperthyroidism was marked by no progression to ophthalmopathy. Diagnosing involved the use of clinical symptoms, serum thyroxine and TRAb, thyroid ultrasound and orbital computed tomography. Worth noting for this clonotype: Its antigen is currently unknown. A read error may explain this, as a much larger clone is one base away.

Study results and limitations: The model identified upcoming ophthalmopathy a median approximately six months ahead of onset.

The chain recombines TRBV7-2 with TRBJ2-1, with TRBD2 identical over 8 bases. This TCR came from a woman younger than 45 with Graves' hyperthyroidism. Input material: blood. CDR3 nucleotides: TGTACCAGCAGCAGCGGGAGCAACAATGAGCAGTTCTTC. The encoded protein is CTSSSGSNNEQFF.